One and the same sample provided the 7 T cell receptor beta chains below, sequenced in a study of identical twins. TCRdb fed the 5' RACE reads into MiXCR, producing one record per CDR3 protein. The sample records under 400,000 distinct CDR3 sequences, 9% to 10% being singletons. The material sequenced was naive T cells sorted from blood. These receptor sequences come from a woman aged 50 to 60 in good health.

This clonotype occurred many times. The rearrangement uses TRBV2 and TRBJ1-2; D may be TRBD1 (5 bases). The CDR3 extends over 13 amino acids. The germline V gene has CDR1 SNHLY and CDR2 FYNNEI. V was shortened by 7 bases and J by 8 bases, with 17 bases between the two germline ends. CDR3 in DNA: TGTGCCAGCAAACGGGAGGCAGGGATGGGCTACACCTTC. Protein: CASKREAGMGYTF. The variable domain in full, completed from reference TRBV2 and TRBJ1-2, reads EPEVTQTPSHQVTQMGQEVILRCVPISNHLYFYWYRQILGQKVEFLVSFYNNEISEKSEIFDDQFSVERPDGSNFTLKIRSTKLEDSAMYFCASKREAGMGYTFGSGTRLTVV.

This clonotype was detected a few times. V is TRBV7-9 and J is TRBJ2-1; D perhaps matches TRBD2 (5 bases). CDR3 length equals 15 residues. CDR1 and CDR2 (germline): SEHNR, FQNEAQ (reference sequence). Trimming removed 3 bases at V and 0 bases at J, with 9 bases between. The CDR3 region is CASSFGVSSYNEQFF. CDR3 DNA: TGTGCCAGCAGCTTCGGGGTAAGCTCCTACAATGAGCAGTTCTTC. The entire variable domain, with the rest obtained from reference TRBV7-9 and TRBJ2-1, is as follows: DTGVSQNPRHKITKRGQNVTFRCDPISEHNRLYWYRQTLGQGPEFLTYFQNEAQLEKSRLLSDRFSAERPKGSFSTLEIQRTEQGDSAMYLCASSFGVSSYNEQFFGPGTRLTVL.

This clonotype was counted a few times. The V and J genes are TRBV20-1 and TRBJ2-5; D unclear. The germline V and J ends were trimmed by 0 bases and 6 bases, with 5 bases remaining between them. Germline CDR1 and CDR2: DFQATT and SNEGSKA (reference sequence). The CDR3 runs to 11 residues. The CDR3 is CSARDLKTQYF. The CDR3 DNA is TGCAGTGCTAGAGATTTAAAGACCCAGTACTTC.

V gene TRBV12-5 combines with J gene TRBJ2-2; TRBD1 matches at 9 bases. Unmatched junction bases numbered 10, after V lost 8 bases and J lost 6 bases. CDR1 LGHNT and CDR2 FRNRAP come from the germline V gene. The CDR3 is 15 residues long. CDR3 in amino acids: CASSTGTGFPGELFF. The CDR3 DNA follows: TGTGCTAGTTCCACCGGGACAGGGTTTCCCGGGGAGCTGTTTTTT.

This clonotype was counted between two and nine times. J is TRBJ2-2 and V is TRBV27, with 10 bases fitting TRBD2. Trimming cost V 5 bases and J 8 bases; bases outside gene matches: 8. The CDR3 runs to 15 residues. The germline V gene encodes CDR1 MNHEY and CDR2 SMNVEV (reference sequence). As DNA, the CDR3 is TGTGCCAGCAGTAAAGCGGGGGGGCGCGGAGGGGAGCTGTTTTTT. Residues: CASSKAGGRGGELFF.

This chain uses TRBV19 with TRBJ2-7; weak D call: TRBD2 (5 bases). The CDR3 is made up of 15 amino acids. Trimming removed 4 bases from V and 2 bases from J, with 15 bases in between. Germline CDR1 and CDR2: LNHDA and SQIVND (reference sequence). CDR3 region: CASSTAGAVPYEQYF. The DNA of the CDR3 is TGTGCCAGTAGTACCGCCGGAGCGGTACCCTACGAGCAGTACTTC.

The V and J genes are TRBV7-6 and TRBJ2-3, with 11 bases that match TRBD2. This CDR3 spans 17 amino acids. The V gene end was trimmed by 0 bases and the J gene end by 3 bases; junction bases not matched to a gene: 5. CDR1 is SGHVS and CDR2 is FNYEAQ in the germline V gene. The CDR3, as DNA: TGTGCCAGCAGCTTAGCCGCACTAGCGGGAGTAACAGATACGCAGTATTTT. Amino acids: CASSLAALAGVTDTQYF.